This TCR beta chain was identified during a study of molecular identifiers for immune sequencing clone quantification. General study results and limits: Clones of above 20 RNA copies carried over 99% of effector molecules; in naive cells they carried under 1%.

Concerning this clonotype: No antigen is known for it.

Previously described methods with listed TCR primers produced the bulk TCR libraries. One entry per CDR3 protein, called by TCRdb with MiXCR from the PCR reads. The table includes hundreds of thousands of distinct CDR3 sequences, nearly 20% detected once. The TCR comes from a human donor in good health. Some libraries in this study had Jurkat cell RNA spiked in. Sequenced input: naive CD8+ T cells from blood, with Jurkat cell RNA spiked in. Stated subset: FACS-sorted CD8+CD4-CCR7+CD45RA+ naive T cells.

This CDR3 is CASSLLKPTRADTQYF. CDR3 DNA sequence: TGTGCCAGCAGTTTATTGAAGCCGACTAGAGCAGATACGCAGTATTTT. The rearrangement links TRBV27 to TRBJ2-3; perhaps TRBD2 as D (6 bases). Germline CDR1 reads MNHEY; CDR2 reads SMNVEV (reference sequence). The CDR3 loop spans 16 amino acids. V shed 1 base and J shed 4 bases, with 15 bases lying between them.